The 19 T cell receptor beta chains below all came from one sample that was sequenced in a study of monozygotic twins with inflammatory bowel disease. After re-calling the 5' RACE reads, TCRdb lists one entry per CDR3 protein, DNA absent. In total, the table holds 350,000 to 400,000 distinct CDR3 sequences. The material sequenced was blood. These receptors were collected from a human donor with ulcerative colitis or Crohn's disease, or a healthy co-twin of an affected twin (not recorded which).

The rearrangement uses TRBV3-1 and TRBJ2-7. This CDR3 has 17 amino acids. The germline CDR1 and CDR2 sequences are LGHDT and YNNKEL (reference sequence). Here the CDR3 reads CASSHTNWASRAYEQYF.

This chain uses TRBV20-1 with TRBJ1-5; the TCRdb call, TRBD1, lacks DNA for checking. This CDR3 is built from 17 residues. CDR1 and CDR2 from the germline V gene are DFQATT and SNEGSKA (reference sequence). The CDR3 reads CSARLILGRTNNQPQHF.

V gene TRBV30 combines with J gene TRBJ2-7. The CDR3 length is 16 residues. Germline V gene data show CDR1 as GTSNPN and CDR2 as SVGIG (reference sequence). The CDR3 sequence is CAWSVNPAVGSYEQYF.

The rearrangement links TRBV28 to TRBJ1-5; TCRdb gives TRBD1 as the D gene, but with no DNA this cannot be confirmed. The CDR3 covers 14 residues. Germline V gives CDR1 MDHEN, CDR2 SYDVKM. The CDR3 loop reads CASSPGTGHQPQHF.

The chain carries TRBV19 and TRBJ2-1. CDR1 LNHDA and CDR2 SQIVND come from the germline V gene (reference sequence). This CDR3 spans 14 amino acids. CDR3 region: CASSIEVGYNEQFF.

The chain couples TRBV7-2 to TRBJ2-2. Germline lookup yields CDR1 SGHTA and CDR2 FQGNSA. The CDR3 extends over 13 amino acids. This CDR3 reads CASSFALTGELFF.

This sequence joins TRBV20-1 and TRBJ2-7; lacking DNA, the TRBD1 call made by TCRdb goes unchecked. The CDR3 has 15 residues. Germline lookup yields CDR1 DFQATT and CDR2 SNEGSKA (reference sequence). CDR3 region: CSAREGTGDSYEQYF.

CDR3 loop: CSVGQGTQPQHF. This sequence joins TRBV29-1 and TRBJ1-5; the TCRdb call, TRBD1, lacks DNA for checking. Germline values: CDR1 SQVTM, CDR2 ANQGSEA. The CDR3 consists of 12 residues.

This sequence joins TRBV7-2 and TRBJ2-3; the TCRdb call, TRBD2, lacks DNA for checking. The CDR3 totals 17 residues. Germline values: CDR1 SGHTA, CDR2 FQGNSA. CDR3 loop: CASSFPASGYSTDTQYF.

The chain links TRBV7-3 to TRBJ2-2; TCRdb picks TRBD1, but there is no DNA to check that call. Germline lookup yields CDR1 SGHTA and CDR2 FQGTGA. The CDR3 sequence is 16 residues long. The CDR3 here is CASSLYLGTSTGELFF.

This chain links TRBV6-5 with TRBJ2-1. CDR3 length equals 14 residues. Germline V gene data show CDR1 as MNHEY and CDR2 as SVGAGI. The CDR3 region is CASSYGERFAEQFF.

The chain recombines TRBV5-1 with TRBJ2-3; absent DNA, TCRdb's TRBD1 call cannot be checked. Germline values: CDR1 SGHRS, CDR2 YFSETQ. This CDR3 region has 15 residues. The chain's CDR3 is CASSASYRATDTQYF.

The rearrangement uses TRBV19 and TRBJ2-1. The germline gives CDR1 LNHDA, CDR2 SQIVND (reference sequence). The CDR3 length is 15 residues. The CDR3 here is CASSLKTGSYNEQFF.

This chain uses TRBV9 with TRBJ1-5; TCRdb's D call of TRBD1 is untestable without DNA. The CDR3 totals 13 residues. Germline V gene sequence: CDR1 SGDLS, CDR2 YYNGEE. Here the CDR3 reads CASSVNPQEPQHF.

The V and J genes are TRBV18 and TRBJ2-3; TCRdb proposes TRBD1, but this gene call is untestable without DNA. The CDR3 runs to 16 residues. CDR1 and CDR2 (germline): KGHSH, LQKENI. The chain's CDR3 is CASSPSPGGITDTQYF. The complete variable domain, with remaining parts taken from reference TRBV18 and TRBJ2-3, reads NAGVMQNPRHLVRRRGQEARLRCSPMKGHSHVYWYRQLPEEGLKFMVYLQKENIIDESGMPKERFSAEFPKEGPSILRIQQVVRGDSAAYFCASSPSPGGITDTQYFGPGTRLTVL.

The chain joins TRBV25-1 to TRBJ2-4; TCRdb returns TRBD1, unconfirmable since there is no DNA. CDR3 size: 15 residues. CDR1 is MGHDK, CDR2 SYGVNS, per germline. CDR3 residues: CASSEGGTAKNMQYF. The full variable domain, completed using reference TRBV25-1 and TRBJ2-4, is EADIYQTPRYLVIGTGKKITLECSQTMGHDKMYWYQQDPGMELHLIHYSYGVNSTEKGDLSSESTVSRIRTEHFPLTLESARPSHTSQYLCASSEGGTAKNMQYFGAGTRLSVL.

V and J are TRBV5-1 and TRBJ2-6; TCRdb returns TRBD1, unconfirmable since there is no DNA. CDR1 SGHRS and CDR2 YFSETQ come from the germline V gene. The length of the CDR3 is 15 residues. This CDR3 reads CASSFQGAGANVLTF.

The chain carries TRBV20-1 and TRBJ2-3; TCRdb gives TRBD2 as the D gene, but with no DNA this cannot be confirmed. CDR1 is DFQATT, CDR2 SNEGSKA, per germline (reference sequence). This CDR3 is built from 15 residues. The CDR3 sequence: CSARGMEGQTDTQYF.

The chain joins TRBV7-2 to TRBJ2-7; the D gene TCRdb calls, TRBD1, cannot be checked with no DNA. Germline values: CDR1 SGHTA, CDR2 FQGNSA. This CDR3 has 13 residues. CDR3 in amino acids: CASSVPRSYEQYF.